The 3 T cell receptor beta chains presented below share a single source sample, sequenced in a study of T cell repertoires in cytomegalovirus infection. TCRdb itself ran the reads through MiXCR, one entry per CDR3 protein. The sample consists of a few hundred thousand distinct CDR3 sequences, 22% of them appearing once. The sequenced material came from CD8+ T cells from PBMCs. Source of these receptors: a human donor in good health (CMV status not recorded). Some clones in this sample may be carry-over from other donors' samples.

This CDR3 reads CSVSGAWETQYF. The CDR3 bases are TGCAGCGTTTCCGGGGCCTGGGAGACCCAGTACTTC. The chain couples TRBV29-1 to TRBJ2-5; D may be TRBD1 or TRBD2 (5 bases each). The length of the CDR3 is 12 residues. The germline gives CDR1 SQVTM, CDR2 ANQGSEA. Trimming took off 5 bases at V and 5 bases at J, with 12 bases between the two ends.

This clonotype was seen ten or more times. The chain combines TRBV27 with TRBJ1-4; possible D gene TRBD1, 5 bases. The germline V gene encodes CDR1 MNHEY and CDR2 SMNVEV (reference sequence). The V end was cut by 6 bases, the J end by 7 bases, with 18 bases between. This CDR3 contains 15 residues. CDR3 in amino acids: CASSPMGQTPEKLFF. The CDR3 region has the DNA TGTGCCAGCAGCCCAATGGGGCAGACCCCTGAAAAACTGTTTTTT.

The rearrangement joins TRBV18 to TRBJ1-1; TRBD1 is a possible D gene (5 bases). The length of the CDR3 is 13 residues. Germline CDR1 and CDR2: KGHSH and LQKENI. V lost 4 bases and J 2 bases, leaving 8 bases between the germline ends. The CDR3 coding sequence is TGTGCCAGCTCACGCAGGGAAAACACTGAAGCTTTCTTT. This encodes CASSRRENTEAFF. The full variable domain, rest sourced from reference TRBV18 and TRBJ1-1, is NAGVMQNPRHLVRRRGQEARLRCSPMKGHSHVYWYRQLPEEGLKFMVYLQKENIIDESGMPKERFSAEFPKEGPSILRIQQVVRGDSAAYFCASSRRENTEAFFGQGTRLTVV.